This TCR beta chain emerged from a study of response to subunit inactivated influenza vaccine. TCRdb reprocessed the RT-PCR reads with MiXCR, giving one entry per CDR3 protein. Altogether some 520,000 distinct CDR3 sequences are present, approximately 16% being singletons, with the ten largest covering 2.5% to 3.5%. A single count supports this clonotype. Its antigen is currently unknown. Being one base from a much bigger clone, this may be a read error. Study findings and constraints: The study's authors posited that every seasonal influenza vaccination enlists few new T cells.

Germline V gene lookup returns CDR1 MDHEN and CDR2 SYDVKM. This CDR3 comprises 16 residues. The sequence was obtained from a man between 50 and 69 years old who received an inactivated influenza vaccine. V and J are TRBV28 and TRBJ2-1; TRBD2 matches at 10 bases. The input for sequencing was CD4+ T cells sorted from PBMCs, taken roughly 24 months after vaccination. DNA of the CDR3: TGTGCCTGCAGTTCTCTAAGCGGGGGGGCCTACAATGAGCAGTTCTTC. Translating gives CACSSLSGGAYNEQFF.